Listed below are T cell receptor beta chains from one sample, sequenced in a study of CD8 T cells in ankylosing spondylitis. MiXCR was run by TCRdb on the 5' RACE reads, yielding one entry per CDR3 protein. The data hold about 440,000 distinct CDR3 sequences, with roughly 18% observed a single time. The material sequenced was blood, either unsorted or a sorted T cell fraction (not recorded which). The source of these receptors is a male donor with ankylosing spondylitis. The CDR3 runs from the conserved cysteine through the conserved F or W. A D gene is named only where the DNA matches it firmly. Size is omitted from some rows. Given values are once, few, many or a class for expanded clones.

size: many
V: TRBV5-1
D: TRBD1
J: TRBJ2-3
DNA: TGCGCCAGCAGCTTACAGGGGGGAGAAGATACGCAGTATTTT
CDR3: CASSLQGGEDTQYF

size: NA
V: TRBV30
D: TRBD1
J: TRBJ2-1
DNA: TGTGCCTTCGTGGGGGACAGGGTGGGCAATGAGCAGTTCTTC
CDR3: CAFVGDRVGNEQFF

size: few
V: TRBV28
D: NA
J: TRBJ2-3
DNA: TGTGCCAGCAGTGGAGGGGATCTCCCAGATACGCAGTATTTT
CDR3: CASSGGDLPDTQYF

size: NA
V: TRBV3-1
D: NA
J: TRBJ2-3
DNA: TGTGCCAGCAGCCAAGGCAGGGCGGCTCTTCTTACCCGCACAGATACGCAGTATTTT
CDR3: CASSQGRAALLTRTDTQYF

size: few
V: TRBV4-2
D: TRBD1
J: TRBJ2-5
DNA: TGTGCCAGCAGCCATAGGACAGGCCAAGAGACCCAGTACTTC
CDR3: CASSHRTGQETQYF

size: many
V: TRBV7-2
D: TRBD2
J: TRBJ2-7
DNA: TGTGCCAGCAGCCCCCGCAGCGGGGTTAAAAGCTCCTACGAGCAGTACTTC
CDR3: CASSPRSGVKSSYEQYF

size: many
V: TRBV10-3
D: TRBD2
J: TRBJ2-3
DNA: TGTGCCATCAGTGGCGGGGGGACCGCGGATACGCAGTATTTT
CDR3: CAISGGGTADTQYF

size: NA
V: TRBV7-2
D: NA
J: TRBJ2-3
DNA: TGTGCCAGCAGCTATACAGGGTGGAGGACAGATACGCAGTATTTT
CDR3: CASSYTGWRTDTQYF

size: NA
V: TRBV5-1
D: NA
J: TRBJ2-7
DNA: TGCGCCAGCAGCCCGGGAAGACAGACCGAGCAGTACTTC
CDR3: CASSPGRQTEQYF

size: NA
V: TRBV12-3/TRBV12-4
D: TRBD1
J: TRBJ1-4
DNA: TGTGCCAGCAGTTTAGGAGACAGGGCGCTTGAAAAACTGTTTTTT
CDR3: CASSLGDRALEKLFF

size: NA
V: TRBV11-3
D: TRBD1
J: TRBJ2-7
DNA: TGTGCCAGCACCCGAAAGGGGGCGCTGGGCGAGCAGTACTTC
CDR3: CASTRKGALGEQYF

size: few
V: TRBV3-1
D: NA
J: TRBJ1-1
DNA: TGTGCCAGCAGCCACCCTCAGGGGAACACTGAAGCTTTCTTT
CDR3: CASSHPQGNTEAFF

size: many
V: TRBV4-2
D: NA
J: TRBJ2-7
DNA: TGTGCCAGCAGCCAAGCGGGATCCGAGCAGTACTTC
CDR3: CASSQAGSEQYF

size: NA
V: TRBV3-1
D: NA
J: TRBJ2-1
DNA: TGTGCCAGCAGCCCGCGGGGATTTGAGGGTGAGCAGTTCTTC
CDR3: CASSPRGFEGEQFF

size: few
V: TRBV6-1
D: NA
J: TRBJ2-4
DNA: TGTGCCAGCAGTAGAGGACAGCTCGAGAGCATTCAGTACTTC
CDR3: CASSRGQLESIQYF

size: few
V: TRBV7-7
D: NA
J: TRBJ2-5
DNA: TGTGCCAGCAGTTCCACCTGGGGTAGGGGACAAGAGACCCAGTACTTC
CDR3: CASSSTWGRGQETQYF

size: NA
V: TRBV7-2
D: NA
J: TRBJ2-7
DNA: TGTGCCAGCAAACCTGGGACTGGCCTCTCGGTGTACTTC
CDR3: CASKPGTGLSVYF

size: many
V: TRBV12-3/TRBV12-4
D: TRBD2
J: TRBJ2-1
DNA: TGTGCCAGCAGTTTTGGACTAGCGGGAGACAATGAGCAGTTCTTC
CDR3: CASSFGLAGDNEQFF

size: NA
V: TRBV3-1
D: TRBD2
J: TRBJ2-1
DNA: TGTGCCAGCAGCAGACTAGCGGGAGGCACCAGCTCCTACAATGAGCAGTTCTTC
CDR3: CASSRLAGGTSSYNEQFF

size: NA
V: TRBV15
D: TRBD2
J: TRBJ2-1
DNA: TGTGCCACCAGCCGGAAAACTAGCGGGGTGTTGGCTGAGCAGTTCTTC
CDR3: CATSRKTSGVLAEQFF